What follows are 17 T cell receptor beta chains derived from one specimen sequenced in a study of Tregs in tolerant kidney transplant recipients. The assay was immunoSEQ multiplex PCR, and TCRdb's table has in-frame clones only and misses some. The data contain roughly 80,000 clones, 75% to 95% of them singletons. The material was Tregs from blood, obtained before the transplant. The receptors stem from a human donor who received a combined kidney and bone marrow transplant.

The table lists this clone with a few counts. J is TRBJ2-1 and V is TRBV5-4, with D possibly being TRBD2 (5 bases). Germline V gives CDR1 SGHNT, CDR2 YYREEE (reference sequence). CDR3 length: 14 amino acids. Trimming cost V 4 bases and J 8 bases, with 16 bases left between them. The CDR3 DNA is TGTGCCAGCAGCCTAACTTGGACTCGCGATGAGCAGTTCTTC. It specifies CASSLTWTRDEQFF.

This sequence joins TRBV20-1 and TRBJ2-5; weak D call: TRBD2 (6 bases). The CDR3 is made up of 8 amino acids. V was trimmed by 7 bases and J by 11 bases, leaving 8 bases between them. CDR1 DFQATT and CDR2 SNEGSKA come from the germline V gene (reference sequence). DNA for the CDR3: TGCAGTGGGGGGGAGCAGTACTTC. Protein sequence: CSGGEQYF.

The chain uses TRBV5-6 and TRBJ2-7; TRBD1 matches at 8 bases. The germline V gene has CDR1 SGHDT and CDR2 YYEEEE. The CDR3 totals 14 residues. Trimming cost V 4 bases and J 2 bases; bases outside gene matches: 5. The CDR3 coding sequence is TGTGCCAGCAGCATAGGGACAGGAACCTACGAGCAGTACTTC. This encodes CASSIGTGTYEQYF.

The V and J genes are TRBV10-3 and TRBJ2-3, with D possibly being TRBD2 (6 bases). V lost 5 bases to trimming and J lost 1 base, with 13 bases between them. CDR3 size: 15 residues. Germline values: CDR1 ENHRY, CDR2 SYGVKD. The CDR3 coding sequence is TGTGCCATCAGTTTCGGGGGAGCTGGCACAGATACGCAGTATTTT. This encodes CAISFGGAGTDTQYF.

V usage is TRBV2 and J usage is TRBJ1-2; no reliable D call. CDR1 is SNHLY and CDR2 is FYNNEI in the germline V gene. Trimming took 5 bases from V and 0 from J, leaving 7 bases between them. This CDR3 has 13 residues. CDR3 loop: CASSKEANYGYTF. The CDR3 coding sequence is TGTGCCAGCAGTAAAGAAGCTAACTATGGCTACACCTTC.

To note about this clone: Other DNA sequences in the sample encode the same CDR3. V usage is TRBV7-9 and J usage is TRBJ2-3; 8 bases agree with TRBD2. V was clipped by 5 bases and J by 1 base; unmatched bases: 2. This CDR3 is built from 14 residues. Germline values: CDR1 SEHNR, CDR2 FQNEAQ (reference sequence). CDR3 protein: CASSARGGTDTQYF. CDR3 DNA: TGTGCCAGCAGCGCGCGGGGGGGCACAGATACGCAGTATTTT.

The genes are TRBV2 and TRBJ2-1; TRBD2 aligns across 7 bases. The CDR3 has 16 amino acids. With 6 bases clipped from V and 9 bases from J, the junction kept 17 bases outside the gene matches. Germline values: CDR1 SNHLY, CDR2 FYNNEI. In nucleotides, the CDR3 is TGTGCCAGCAGGAAGGAAAGCGGGGCGGTAGGGAGTGAGCAGTTCTTC. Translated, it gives CASRKESGAVGSEQFF.

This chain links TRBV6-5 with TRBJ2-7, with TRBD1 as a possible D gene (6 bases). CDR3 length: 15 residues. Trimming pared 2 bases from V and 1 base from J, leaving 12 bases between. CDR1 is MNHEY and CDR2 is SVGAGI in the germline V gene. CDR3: CASSYATGSSYEQYF. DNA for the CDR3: TGTGCCAGCAGTTACGCGACAGGATCTTCCTACGAGCAGTACTTC.

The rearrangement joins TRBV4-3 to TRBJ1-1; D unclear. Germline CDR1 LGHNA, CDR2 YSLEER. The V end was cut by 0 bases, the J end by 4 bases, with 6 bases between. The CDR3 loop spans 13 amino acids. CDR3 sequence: CASSQEYGTEAFF. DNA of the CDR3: TGCGCCAGCAGCCAAGAATACGGCACTGAAGCTTTCTTT.

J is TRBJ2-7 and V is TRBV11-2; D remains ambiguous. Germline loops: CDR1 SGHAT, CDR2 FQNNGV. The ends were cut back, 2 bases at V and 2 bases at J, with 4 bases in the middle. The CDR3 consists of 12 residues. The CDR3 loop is CASSLQAYEQYF. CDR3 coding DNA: TGTGCCAGCAGCTTACAGGCCTACGAGCAGTACTTC.

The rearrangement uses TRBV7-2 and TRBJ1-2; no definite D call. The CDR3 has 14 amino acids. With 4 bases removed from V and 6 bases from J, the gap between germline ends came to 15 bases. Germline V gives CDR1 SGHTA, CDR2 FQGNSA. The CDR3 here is CASSSRQAGDGYTF. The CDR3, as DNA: TGTGCCAGCAGCTCCCGACAAGCAGGCGATGGCTACACCTTC.

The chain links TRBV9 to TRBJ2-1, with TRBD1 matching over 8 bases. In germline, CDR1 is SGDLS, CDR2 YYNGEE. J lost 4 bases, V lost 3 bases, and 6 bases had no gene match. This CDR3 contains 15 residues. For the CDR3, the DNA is TGTGCCAGCAGCGCCCCTGACAGGGGTTACAATGAGCAGTTCTTC. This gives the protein CASSAPDRGYNEQFF.

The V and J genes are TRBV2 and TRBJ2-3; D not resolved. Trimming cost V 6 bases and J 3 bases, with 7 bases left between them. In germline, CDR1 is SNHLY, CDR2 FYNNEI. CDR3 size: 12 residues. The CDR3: CASRLVTDTQYF. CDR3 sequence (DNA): TGTGCCAGCAGATTAGTAACAGATACGCAGTATTTT.

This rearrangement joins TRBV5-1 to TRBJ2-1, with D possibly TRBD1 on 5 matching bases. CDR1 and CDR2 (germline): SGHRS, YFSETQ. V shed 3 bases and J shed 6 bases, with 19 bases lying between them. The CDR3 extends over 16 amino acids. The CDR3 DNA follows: TGCGCCAGCAGCTCCAGACAGAACCCCCGAAGCAATGAGCAGTTCTTC. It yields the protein CASSSRQNPRSNEQFF.

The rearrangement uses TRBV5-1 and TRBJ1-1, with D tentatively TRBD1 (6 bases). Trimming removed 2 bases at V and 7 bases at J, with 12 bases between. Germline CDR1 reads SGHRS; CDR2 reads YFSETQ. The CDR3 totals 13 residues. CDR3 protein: CASSFGTYDEAFF. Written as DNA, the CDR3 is TGCGCCAGCAGCTTCGGGACATACGATGAAGCTTTCTTT.

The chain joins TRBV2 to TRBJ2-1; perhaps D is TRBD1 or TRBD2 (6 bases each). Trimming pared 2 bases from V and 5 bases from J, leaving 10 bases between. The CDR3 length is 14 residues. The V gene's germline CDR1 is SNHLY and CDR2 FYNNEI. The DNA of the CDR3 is TGTGCCAGCAGTGAACAGGGGAGGAACAATGAGCAGTTCTTC. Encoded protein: CASSEQGRNNEQFF.

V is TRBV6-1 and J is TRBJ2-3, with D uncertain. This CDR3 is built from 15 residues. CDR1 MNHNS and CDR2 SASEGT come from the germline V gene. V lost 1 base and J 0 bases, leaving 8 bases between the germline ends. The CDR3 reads CASSEVGGSTDTQYF. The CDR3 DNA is TGTGCCAGCAGTGAAGTGGGCGGAAGCACAGATACGCAGTATTTT.